This is a list of T cell receptor beta chains from one sample in a study of blood T cell repertoires in COVID-19. Some clones are missing from TCRdb's copy, which holds only in-frame ones; the method was immunoSEQ multiplex PCR. Here the sample spans about 110,000 clones, around 64% being singletons. Sequencing was done on a sample of peripheral blood. Receptors were obtained from a woman aged 40 to 55 with acute or convalescent COVID-19. Each CDR3 is given with its conserved first and last residue. A D gene is named only where the DNA matches it firmly. The size field is filled for only some rows; it gives once, few, many or a size class.

-	TRBV1	-	TRBJ2-2	CTSRLRVTGELFF	TGCACCAGCAGACTGCGGGTCACCGGGGAGCTGTTTTTT
-	TRBV19	-	TRBJ2-1	CASSMTRVAQSYNEQFF	TGTGCCAGTAGTATGACGAGGGTGGCTCAGTCCTACAATGAGCAGTTCTTC
TRBD2	TRBV5-1	-	TRBJ2-1	CASSPGGSSSYNEQFF	TGCGCCAGCAGCCCCGGGGGGTCCAGCTCCTACAATGAGCAGTTCTTC
-	TRBV20-1	-	TRBJ2-5	CSARFKETQYF	TGCAGTGCTAGGTTCAAAGAGACCCAGTACTTC
TRBD1	TRBV19	once	TRBJ1-1	CASSDPTGAMNTEAFF	TGTGCCAGTAGCGATCCAACAGGGGCGATGAACACTGAAGCTTTCTTT
TRBD1	TRBV6-2/TRBV6-3	-	TRBJ1-3	CASSYGRGNSGNTIYF	TGTGCCAGCAGTTACGGCAGGGGGAACTCTGGAAACACCATATATTTT
TRBD2	TRBV9	-	TRBJ2-2	CASSVIASGGGGELFF	TGTGCCAGCAGCGTAATTGCTAGCGGGGGTGGCGGGGAGCTGTTTTTT
-	TRBV15	-	TRBJ1-1	CATSRDRLNTEAFF	TGTGCCACCAGCAGGGACAGATTGAACACTGAAGCTTTCTTT
-	TRBV27	few	TRBJ2-7	CASSLSAPNRVSSYEQYF	TGTGCCAGCAGTTTATCAGCGCCTAACAGGGTGAGCTCCTACGAGCAGTACTTC
-	TRBV30	-	TRBJ1-6	CAWTRRSARLNSPLHF	TGTGCCTGGACTCGGCGGTCGGCGAGGTTAAATTCACCCCTCCACTTT
TRBD1	TRBV29-1	-	TRBJ2-7	CSVAETGGYEQYF	TGCAGCGTTGCCGAGACAGGGGGTTACGAGCAGTACTTC
-	TRBV29-1	-	TRBJ2-3	CSAGRGDTQYF	TGCAGCGCCGGACGGGGAGATACGCAGTATTTT
-	TRBV5-1	-	TRBJ1-2	CASSLDPTVTLNYGYTF	TGCGCCAGCAGCTTGGATCCGACAGTAACCCTTAACTATGGCTACACCTTC
TRBD2	TRBV29-1	-	TRBJ2-1	CSAQPGAGREQFF	TGCAGCGCCCAACCCGGAGCGGGGCGGGAGCAGTTCTTC
-	TRBV5-5	-	TRBJ1-6	CASSLGSGSPLHF	TGTGCCAGCAGCTTGGGGAGCGGTTCACCCCTCCACTTT
TRBD1	TRBV19	-	TRBJ1-1	CASSMNFGTGSTEAFF	TGTGCCAGTAGTATGAACTTCGGGACAGGGAGCACTGAAGCTTTCTTT